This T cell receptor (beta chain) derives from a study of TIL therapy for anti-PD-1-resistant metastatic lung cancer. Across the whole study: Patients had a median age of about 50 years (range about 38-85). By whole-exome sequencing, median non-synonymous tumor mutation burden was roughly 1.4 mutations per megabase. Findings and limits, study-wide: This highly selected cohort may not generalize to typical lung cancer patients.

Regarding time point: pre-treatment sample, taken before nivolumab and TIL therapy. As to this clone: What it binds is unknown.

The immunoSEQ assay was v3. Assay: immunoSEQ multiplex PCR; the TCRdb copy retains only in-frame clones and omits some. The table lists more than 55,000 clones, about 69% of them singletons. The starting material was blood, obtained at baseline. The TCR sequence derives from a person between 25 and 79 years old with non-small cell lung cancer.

CDR3 loop: CASSLEPGLETQYF. The CDR3 DNA follows: TGTGCCAGCAGCTTAGAACCAGGACTGGAGACCCAGTACTTC. The J gene is TRBJ2-5, the V gene TRBV7-9, with D perhaps TRBD2 (5 bases). This CDR3 spans 14 amino acids. Germline loops: CDR1 SEHNR, CDR2 FQNEAQ (reference sequence). Trimming removed 1 base from V and 5 bases from J, with 11 bases in between.